Listed below are T cell receptor beta chains from one sample, sequenced in a study of T cell responses to AZD1222 COVID-19 vaccine. The method was immunoSEQ multiplex PCR; TCRdb's version includes in-frame clones alone and lacks a portion of them. The sample includes more than 70,000 clones, roughly 88% of them seen just once. The specimen comprised peripheral blood, sampled on day 0 of MenACWY control vaccination. The origin of the receptors is an adult in good health. Each CDR3 is given without its conserved first and last residue. The D gene is left open where the match is weak.

V gene | D gene | CDR3 protein
TRBV12-3/TRBV12-4 | NA | ASSYASYEQY
TRBV14 | NA | ASSPWGQPNYGYT
TRBV3-1/TRBV3-2 | NA | ASSFNGNTIY
TRBV24-1 | TRBD1 | ATSGNWGTGGPTEAF
TRBV6-4 | NA | ASSEFLNTEAF
TRBV2 | TRBD1 | ASSAMWGQGAHEQY
TRBV5-1 | NA | ASSSLANYGYT
TRBV5-1 | NA | ASSLDYWSSYNEQF
TRBV7-9 | TRBD2 | ASSPGLAPHEQF
TRBV11-2 | NA | ASSLAHGTATH
TRBV7-3 | NA | ASSLASGETQY
TRBV5-4 | TRBD2 | ASSLEGLAFGNEQF
TRBV6-5 | TRBD2 | ASSFGLGLRETQY
TRBV7-9 | TRBD1 | ASSLGQGGTQY
TRBV2 | TRBD1 | ASSPGTGPGNTIY
TRBV7-8 | NA | ASSLAGVATAF
TRBV4-1 | NA | ASSQKPGQGINEQY
TRBV7-3 | NA | ASSQTGTRNSPLH
TRBV6-5 | NA | ASSKQGFSYEQY
TRBV6-2/TRBV6-3 | TRBD2 | ASSYSSGGSQETQY
TRBV5-1 | NA | ASSLTWISGNTIY
TRBV6-6 | NA | ASRDSGVRIYGYT
TRBV14 | TRBD1 | ASSQRTGASTDTQY
TRBV6-2/TRBV6-3 | NA | ASSYSGRDTQGSDTQY
TRBV4-1 | NA | ASSQDDSPSDTQY
TRBV2 | NA | ASSEYRRASTDTQY
TRBV3-1/TRBV3-2 | NA | ASSQMGGNSPLH
TRBV5-1 | TRBD1 | ASSWGQGRYTEAF
TRBV29-1 | NA | SARTGRAGTEAF
TRBV3-1/TRBV3-2 | NA | ASSQAGRGGYT
TRBV7-8 | TRBD1 | ASSLTTGGKAYGYT
TRBV5-1 | NA | ASSLDSLQEPEAF
TRBV19 | NA | ATTGLGSSPLH
TRBV11-2 | NA | ASSADLDNSYEQY
TRBV7-9 | NA | ASSLSDSLKNIQY
TRBV13 | NA | ASSPPGETYEQY
TRBV7-2 | TRBD1 | ASSPAGQYHGYT
TRBV9 | NA | ASSADPSASYEQY
TRBV7-9 | NA | ASSLGLTGDQPQH
TRBV4-2 | NA | ASSPTDNSNQPQH
TRBV19 | TRBD1 | ASSLQGSYSPLH
TRBV5-5 | TRBD2 | ASSLIAGETQY
TRBV6-5 | NA | ASSPRTGRYGYT
TRBV15 | NA | ATSRSRGGGYGYT
TRBV7-9 | NA | ASSPPGDEQF
TRBV4-1 | NA | ASSHGTGIYEQY
TRBV7-9 | NA | ASSFADRQAF
TRBV6-5 | NA | ASIQWGVDTIY
TRBV12-3/TRBV12-4 | NA | ASSLYRLGGYT
TRBV7-2 | NA | ASSLVGGGEAF